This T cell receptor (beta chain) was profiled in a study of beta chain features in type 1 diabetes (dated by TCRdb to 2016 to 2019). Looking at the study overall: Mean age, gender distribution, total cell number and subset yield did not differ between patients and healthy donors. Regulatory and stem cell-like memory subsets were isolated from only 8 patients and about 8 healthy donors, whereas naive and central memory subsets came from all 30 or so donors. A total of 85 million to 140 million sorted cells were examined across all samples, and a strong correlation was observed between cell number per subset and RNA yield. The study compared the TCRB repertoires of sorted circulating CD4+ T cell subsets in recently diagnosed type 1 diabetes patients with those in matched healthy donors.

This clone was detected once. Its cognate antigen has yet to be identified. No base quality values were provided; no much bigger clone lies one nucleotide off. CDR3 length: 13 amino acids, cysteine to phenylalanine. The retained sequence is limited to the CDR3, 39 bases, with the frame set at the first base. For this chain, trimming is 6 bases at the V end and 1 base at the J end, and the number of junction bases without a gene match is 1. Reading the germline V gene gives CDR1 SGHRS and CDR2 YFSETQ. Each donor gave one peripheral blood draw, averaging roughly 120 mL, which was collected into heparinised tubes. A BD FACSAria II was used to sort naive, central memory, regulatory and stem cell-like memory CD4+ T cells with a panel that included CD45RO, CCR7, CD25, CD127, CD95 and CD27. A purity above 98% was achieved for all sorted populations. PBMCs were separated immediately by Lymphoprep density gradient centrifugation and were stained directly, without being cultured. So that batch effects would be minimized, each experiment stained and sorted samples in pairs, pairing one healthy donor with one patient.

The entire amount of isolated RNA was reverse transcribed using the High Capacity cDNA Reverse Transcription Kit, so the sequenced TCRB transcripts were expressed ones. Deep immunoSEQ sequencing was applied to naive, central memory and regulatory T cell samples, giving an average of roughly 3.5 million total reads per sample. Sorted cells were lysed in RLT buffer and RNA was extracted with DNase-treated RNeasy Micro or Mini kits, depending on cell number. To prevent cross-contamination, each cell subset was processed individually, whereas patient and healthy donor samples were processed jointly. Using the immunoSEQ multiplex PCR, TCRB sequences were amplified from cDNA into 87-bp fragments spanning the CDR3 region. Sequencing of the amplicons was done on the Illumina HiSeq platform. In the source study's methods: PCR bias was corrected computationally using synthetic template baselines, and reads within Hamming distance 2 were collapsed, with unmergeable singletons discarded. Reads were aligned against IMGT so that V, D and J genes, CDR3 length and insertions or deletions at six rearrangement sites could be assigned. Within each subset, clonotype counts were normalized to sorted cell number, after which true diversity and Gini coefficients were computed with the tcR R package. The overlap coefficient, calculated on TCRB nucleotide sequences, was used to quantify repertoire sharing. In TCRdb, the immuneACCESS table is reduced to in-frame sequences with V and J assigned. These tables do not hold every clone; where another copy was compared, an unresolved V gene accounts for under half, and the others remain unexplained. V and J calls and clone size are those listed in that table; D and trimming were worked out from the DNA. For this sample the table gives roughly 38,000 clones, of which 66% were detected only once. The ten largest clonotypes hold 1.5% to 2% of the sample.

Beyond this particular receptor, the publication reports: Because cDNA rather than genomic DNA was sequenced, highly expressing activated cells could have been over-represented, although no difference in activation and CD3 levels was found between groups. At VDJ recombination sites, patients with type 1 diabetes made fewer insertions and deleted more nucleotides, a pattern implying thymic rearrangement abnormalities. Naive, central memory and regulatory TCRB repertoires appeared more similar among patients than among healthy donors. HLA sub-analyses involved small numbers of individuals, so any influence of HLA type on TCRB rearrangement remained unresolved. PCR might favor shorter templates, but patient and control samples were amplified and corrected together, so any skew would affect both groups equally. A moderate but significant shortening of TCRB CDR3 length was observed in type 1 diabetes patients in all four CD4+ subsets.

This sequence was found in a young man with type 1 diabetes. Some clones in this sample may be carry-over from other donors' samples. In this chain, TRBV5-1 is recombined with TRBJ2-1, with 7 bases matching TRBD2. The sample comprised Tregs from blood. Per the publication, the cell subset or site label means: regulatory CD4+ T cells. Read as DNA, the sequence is TGCGCCAGCAAAGCGGGGTCCTACAATGAGCAGTTCTTC. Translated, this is CASKAGSYNEQFF.